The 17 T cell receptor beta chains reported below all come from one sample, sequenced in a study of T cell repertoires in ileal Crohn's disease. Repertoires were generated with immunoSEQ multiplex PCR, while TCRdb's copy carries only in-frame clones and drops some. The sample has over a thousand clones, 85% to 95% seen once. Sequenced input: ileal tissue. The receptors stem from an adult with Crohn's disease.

CDR3 region: CASSEAGGTDTQYF. The CDR3 DNA sequence: TGTGCCAGCAGTGAAGCGGGGGGCACAGATACGCAGTATTTT. This chain uses TRBV6-4 with TRBJ2-3, with 8 nucleotides matching TRBD2. There are 14 residues in the CDR3. After removal of 3 bases from V and 1 base from J, the junction contained 0 bases not matched to a gene. Per the germline V gene, CDR1 is MRHNA and CDR2 is SNTAGT.

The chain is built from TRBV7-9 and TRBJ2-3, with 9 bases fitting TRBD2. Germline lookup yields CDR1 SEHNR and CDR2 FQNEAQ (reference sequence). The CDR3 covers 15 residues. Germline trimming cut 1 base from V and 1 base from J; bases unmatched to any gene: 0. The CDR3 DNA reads TGTGCCAGCAGCTTAGGGACTAGCGGCACAGATACGCAGTATTTT. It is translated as CASSLGTSGTDTQYF.

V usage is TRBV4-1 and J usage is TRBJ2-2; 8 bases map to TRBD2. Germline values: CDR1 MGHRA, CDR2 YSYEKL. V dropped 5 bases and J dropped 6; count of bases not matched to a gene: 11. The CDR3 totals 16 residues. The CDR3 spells CASSFSRGGHAGELFF. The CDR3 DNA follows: TGCGCCAGCAGCTTCAGTCGGGGGGGACACGCCGGGGAGCTGTTTTTT.

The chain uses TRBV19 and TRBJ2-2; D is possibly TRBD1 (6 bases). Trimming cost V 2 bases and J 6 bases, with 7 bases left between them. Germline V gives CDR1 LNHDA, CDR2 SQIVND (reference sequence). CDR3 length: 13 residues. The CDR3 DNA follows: TGTGCCAGTAGTATAACAGGGTCCGGGGAGCTGTTTTTT. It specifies CASSITGSGELFF.

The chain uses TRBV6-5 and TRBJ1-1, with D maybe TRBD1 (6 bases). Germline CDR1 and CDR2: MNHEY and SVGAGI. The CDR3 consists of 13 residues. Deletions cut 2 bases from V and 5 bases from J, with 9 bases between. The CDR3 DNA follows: TGTGCCAGCAGTTACCAGGGGAAAACTGAAGCTTTCTTT. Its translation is CASSYQGKTEAFF.

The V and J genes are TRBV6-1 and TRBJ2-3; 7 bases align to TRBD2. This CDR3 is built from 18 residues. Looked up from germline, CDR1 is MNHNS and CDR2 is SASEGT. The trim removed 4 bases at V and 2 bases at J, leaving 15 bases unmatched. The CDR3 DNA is TGTGCCAGCAGTGGCGACGGTTGGGGAGGGGCATTCACAGATACGCAGTATTTT. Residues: CASSGDGWGGAFTDTQYF.

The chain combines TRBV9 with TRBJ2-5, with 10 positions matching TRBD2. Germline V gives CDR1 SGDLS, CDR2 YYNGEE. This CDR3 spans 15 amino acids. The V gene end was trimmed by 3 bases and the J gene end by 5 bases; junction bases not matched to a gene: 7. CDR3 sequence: CASSGTSGNGETQYF. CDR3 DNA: TGTGCCAGCAGCGGGACTAGCGGTAATGGGGAGACCCAGTACTTC.

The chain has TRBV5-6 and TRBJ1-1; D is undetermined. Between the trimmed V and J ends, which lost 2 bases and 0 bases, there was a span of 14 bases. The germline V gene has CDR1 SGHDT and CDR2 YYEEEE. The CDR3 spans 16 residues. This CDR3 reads CASSFAVTSMNTEAFF. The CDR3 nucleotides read TGTGCCAGCAGCTTTGCTGTTACTTCCATGAACACTGAAGCTTTCTTT.

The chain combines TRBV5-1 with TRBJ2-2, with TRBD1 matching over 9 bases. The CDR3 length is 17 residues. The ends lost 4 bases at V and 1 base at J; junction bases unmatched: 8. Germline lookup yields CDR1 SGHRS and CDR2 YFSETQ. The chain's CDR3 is CASSDTGGVKNTGELFF. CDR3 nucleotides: TGCGCCAGCAGCGACACAGGGGGCGTAAAGAACACCGGGGAGCTGTTTTTT.

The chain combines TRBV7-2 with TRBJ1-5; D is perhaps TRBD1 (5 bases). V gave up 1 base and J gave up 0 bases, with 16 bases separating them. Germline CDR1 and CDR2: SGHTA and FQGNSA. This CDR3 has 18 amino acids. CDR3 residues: CASSLEVSRVGSNQPQHF. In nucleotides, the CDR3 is TGTGCCAGCAGCTTAGAGGTTTCCAGGGTGGGTAGCAATCAGCCCCAGCATTTT.

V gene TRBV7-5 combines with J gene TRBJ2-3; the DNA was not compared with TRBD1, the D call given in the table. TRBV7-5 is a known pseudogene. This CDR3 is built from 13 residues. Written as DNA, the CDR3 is TGTGCCAGAAGCTTAGGGCGCACAGATACGCAGTATTTT. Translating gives CARSLGRTDTQYF.

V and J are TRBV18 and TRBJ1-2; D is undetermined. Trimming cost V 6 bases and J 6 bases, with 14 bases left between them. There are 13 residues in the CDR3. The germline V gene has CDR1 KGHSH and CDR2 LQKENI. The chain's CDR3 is CASSPSAANGYTF. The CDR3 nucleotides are TGTGCCAGCTCTCCCTCTGCGGCCAATGGCTACACCTTC.

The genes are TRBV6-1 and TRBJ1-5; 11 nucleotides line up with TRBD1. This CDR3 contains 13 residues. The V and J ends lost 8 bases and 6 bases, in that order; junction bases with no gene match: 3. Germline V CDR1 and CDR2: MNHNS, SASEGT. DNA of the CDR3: TGTGCCAGCCCCGGGACAGGGGGTCAGCCCCAGCATTTT. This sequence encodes CASPGTGGQPQHF.

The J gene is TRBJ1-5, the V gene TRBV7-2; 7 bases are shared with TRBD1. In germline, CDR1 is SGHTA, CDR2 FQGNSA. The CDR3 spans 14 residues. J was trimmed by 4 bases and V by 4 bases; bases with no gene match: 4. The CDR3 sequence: CASSSGQPNQPQHF. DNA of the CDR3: TGTGCCAGCAGCTCGGGACAGCCAAATCAGCCCCAGCATTTT.

Here the CDR3 reads CASSPGSRSGELFF. Written as DNA, the CDR3 is TGCGCCAGCAGCCCGGGGTCGAGGTCCGGGGAGCTGTTTTTT. The V gene is TRBV5-1, the J gene TRBJ2-2; possible D gene TRBD2, 5 bases. Trimming left V 4 bases short and J 6 bases short, with 13 bases between. The germline CDR1 and CDR2 sequences are SGHRS and YFSETQ. CDR3 size: 14 residues.

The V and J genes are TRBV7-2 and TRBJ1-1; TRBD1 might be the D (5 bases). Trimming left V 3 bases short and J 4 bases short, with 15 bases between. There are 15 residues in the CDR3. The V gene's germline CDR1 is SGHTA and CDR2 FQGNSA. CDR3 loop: CASSFTPGVGTEAFF. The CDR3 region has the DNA TGTGCCAGCAGCTTTACCCCGGGGGTCGGCACTGAAGCTTTCTTT.

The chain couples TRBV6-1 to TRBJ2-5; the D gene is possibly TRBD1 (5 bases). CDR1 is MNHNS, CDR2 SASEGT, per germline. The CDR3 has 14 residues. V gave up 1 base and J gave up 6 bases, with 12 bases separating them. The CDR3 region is CASSEVLDIKTQYF. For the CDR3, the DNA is TGTGCCAGCAGTGAAGTCCTGGACATTAAGACCCAGTACTTC.